This TCR beta chain originates from a study of T cells in localized non-small cell lung cancer. Study-wide findings and caveats: Longer overall survival was seen with higher T cell density measured in blood.

The CDR3 extends over 13 amino acids. The V and J ends lost 3 bases and 4 bases respectively, with 7 bases between them. CDR1 and CDR2 from the germline V gene are SNHLY and FYNNEI. The method was immunoSEQ multiplex PCR; TCRdb's version includes in-frame clones alone and lacks a portion of them. The top ten clones hold 2.8% of a sample with some 72,000 clones, 80% to 90% of them seen once. Comments on this clone: The antigen is unknown.

This receptor was taken from a man aged 40 to 70 with stage I lung adenocarcinoma. The rearrangement links TRBV2 to TRBJ1-5, with D hard to call. The sample was peripheral blood, taken before any cancer treatment. The CDR3 sequence: CASSDRFNQPQHF. The CDR3 bases are TGTGCCAGCAGTGACAGGTTTAATCAGCCCCAGCATTTT.